Below are 5 T cell receptor beta chains sequenced from a single sample in a study of blood T cells in healthy people across ages. Primers used in a second PCR of roughly 6 to 11 cycles were a sample-barcoded 5' primer and a J-beta primer mix. One entry per CDR3 protein results from TCRdb running MiXCR on the 5' RACE reads. The sample yields about 930,000 distinct CDR3 sequences, roughly 28% seen once. These data were likewise used in another study, on T cells of mothers and their children.

Specimen: blood. The receptor source for this set is a woman between 40 and 55 years old in good health.

This clonotype was observed a few times. V is TRBV28 and J is TRBJ1-1; D is unresolved. The CDR3 loop spans 17 amino acids. Germline V gene lookup returns CDR1 MDHEN and CDR2 SYDVKM. Trimming removed 5 bases at V and 0 bases at J, with 19 bases between. The CDR3, as DNA: TGTGCCAGCAGTCTTTTCAAAGTTCGGACGGTGAACACTGAAGCTTTCTTT. Its translation is CASSLFKVRTVNTEAFF.

Notes on this clonotype: A clone one base away is much larger, so this may be a read error. This sequence joins TRBV29-1 and TRBJ2-7; possibly TRBD1 or TRBD2 for D (5 bases each). The CDR3 totals 12 residues. Germline V lookup: CDR1 SQVTM, CDR2 ANQGSEA. The V gene lost 3 bases and the J gene lost 7 bases, with 13 bases spanning the gap. The CDR3, as DNA: TGCAGCGTTGAGGGGCTGGGGAGTGAGCAGTACTTC. It translates to CSVEGLGSEQYF.

The chain joins TRBV28 to TRBJ1-6; a weak D match, TRBD1 (6 bases). The V and J ends lost 6 bases and 5 bases respectively, with 14 bases between them. This CDR3 region has 15 residues. Germline CDR1 and CDR2: MDHEN and SYDVKM. The DNA of the CDR3 is TGTGCCAGCAGCCCTCAGGGGATTAATAATTCACCCCTCCACTTT. The encoded protein is CASSPQGINNSPLHF.

The CDR3 coding sequence is TGTGCCAGCAGCCAAGAGGTGAGCGTCTCTGAAGCTTTCTTT. Translating gives CASSQEVSVSEAFF. This sequence joins TRBV4-2 and TRBJ1-1, with D unclear. Trimming removed 0 bases from V and 6 bases from J, with 11 bases in between. CDR1 is LGHNA and CDR2 is YNFKEQ in the germline V gene. This CDR3 region has 14 residues.

A few counts support this clonotype. The V call is TRBV5-1, the J call TRBJ2-5; D gene ambiguous. Germline V CDR1 and CDR2: SGHRS, YFSETQ. This CDR3 contains 15 residues. Trimming removed 0 bases at V and 1 base at J, with 10 bases between. CDR3 residues: CASSLAQAGQETQYF. DNA for the CDR3: TGCGCCAGCAGCTTGGCCCAGGCCGGCCAAGAGACCCAGTACTTC.